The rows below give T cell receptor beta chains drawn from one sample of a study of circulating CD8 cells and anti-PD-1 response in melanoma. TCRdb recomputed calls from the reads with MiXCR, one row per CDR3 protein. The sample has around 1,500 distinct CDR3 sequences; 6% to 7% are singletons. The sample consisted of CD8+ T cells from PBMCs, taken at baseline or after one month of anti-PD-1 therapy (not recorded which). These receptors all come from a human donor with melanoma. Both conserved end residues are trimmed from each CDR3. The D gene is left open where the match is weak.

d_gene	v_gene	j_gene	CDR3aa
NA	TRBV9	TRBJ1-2	ASSVAPGGGTNGYT
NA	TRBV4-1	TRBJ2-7	ASSQIGDEQY
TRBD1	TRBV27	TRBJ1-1	ASSDRGTEAF
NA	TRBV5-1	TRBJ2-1	ASSRTGASGF
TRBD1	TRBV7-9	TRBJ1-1	ASSLVGTVEAF
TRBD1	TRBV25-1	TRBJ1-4	ASSDQGANEKLF
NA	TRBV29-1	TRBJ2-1	SVDRGNEQF
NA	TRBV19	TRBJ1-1	ASSMGQANTEAF
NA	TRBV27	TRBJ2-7	ASSFGDTYEQY
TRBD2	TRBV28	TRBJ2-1	ASSFGRAGNEQF
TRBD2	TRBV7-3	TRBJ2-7	ASSLSAGVAYEQY
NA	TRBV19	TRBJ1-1	ASGTGTRNTEAF
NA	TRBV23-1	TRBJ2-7	ASSLGQY
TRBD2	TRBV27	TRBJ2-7	ASSSGLAGDEQY
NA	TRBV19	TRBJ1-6	ASRYEVSGNSPLH
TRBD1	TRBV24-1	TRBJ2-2	ATSDLDRDAGELF
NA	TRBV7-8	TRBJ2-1	ASSLETREQF
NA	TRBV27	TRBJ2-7	ASSLGPKSYEQY
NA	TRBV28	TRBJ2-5	ASSLVIQETQY
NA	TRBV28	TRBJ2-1	ASNQALRSYNEQF
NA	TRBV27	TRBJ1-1	ASSLEGDDLGTEAF
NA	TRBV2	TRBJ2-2	ASSDSTGELF
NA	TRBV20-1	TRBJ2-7	SARDLLQTYEQY
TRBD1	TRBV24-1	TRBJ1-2	AFSEPDRGDGYT
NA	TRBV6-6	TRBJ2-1	ASSSMEGGLSNEQF
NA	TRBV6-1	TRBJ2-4	ASSEWRGAKNIQY
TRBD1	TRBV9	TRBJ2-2	ASSNPDRGQNTGELF
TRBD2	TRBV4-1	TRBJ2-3	ASSQVRGGDTQY
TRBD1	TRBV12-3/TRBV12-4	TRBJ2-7	ASSSPGTATGGQY
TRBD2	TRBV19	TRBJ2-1	ASSIDSGSLNEQF
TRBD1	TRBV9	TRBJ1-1	ASSNHRGQDAF
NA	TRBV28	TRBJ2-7	ASSFRTEAYEQY
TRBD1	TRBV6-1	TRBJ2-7	ASSEYGTGGKREQY
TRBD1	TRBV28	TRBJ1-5	ASSILQGGNQPQH
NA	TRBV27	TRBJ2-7	ASSPMAGGEQY
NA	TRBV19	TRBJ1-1	ASSIIGSTEAF
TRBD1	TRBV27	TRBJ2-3	ASSFLGTGIITDTQY
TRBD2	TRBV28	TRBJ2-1	ASTRPGSGGHNEQF
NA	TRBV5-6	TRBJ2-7	ASSVTGNEQY
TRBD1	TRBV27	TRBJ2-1	ASTHRQGLRNEQF
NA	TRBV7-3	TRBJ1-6	ASSLTGSDSPLH
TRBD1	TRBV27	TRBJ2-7	ASSFGTGGYEQY
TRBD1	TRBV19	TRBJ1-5	ASSNRDREIEPQH
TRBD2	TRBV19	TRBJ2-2	ASSIVTSGGSTGELF
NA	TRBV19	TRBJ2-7	ASSISFPGQFVSYEQY
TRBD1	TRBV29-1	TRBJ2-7	STLQGGAYEQY
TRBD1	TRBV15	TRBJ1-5	ATSSEGAYSNQPQH
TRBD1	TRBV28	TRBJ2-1	ASRGVGTGGYEQF
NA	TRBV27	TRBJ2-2	ASSPGSGELF
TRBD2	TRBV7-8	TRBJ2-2	ASSLTTSGGPGELF
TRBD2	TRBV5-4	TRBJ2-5	ASSLPGLEETQY
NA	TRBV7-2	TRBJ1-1	ASSTGTGNTEAF
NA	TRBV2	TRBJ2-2	ASIERVPGELF
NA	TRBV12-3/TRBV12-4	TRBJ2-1	ASSSRPVEEYYNEQF
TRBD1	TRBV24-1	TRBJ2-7	ATSGVQSGGSYEQY